The 5 T cell receptor beta chains reported below all come from one sample, sequenced in a study of PD-1 blockade in mismatch repair-deficient tumors (dated by TCRdb to 2016 to 2017). Library preparation was by the immunoSEQ multiplex PCR assay. TCRdb obtained this table from immuneACCESS and retained in-frame rearrangements with V and J assigned. These tables miss some clones; where compared with another copy, unresolved V genes account for less than half of the shortfall, and the remainder is unexplained. Present in this sample are approximately 100,000 clones, 65% to 85% of which were seen just once. The ten largest make up roughly 6.2% of the sample. The source material was peripheral blood, sampled about 33 weeks after starting pembrolizumab. Every receptor here comes from an adult with mismatch repair-deficient cancer.

The rearrangement uses TRBV9 and TRBJ2-7; 7 nucleotides line up with TRBD1. This CDR3 comprises 16 residues. The germline gives CDR1 SGDLS, CDR2 YYNGEE. J gave up 0 bases and V 4 bases, and 10 bases lay outside the gene matches. In DNA, the CDR3 is TGTGCCAGCAGCCCAAGGACAGGCCCCAGCTCCTACGAGCAGTACTTC. It specifies CASSPRTGPSSYEQYF.

The V call is TRBV7-2, the J call TRBJ2-1; D gene ambiguous. The CDR3 spans 16 residues. Trimming removed 1 base at V and 0 bases at J, with 10 bases between. CDR1 SGHTA and CDR2 FQGNSA come from the germline V gene. The CDR3 loop is CASSLGPESSYNEQFF. CDR3 nucleotide sequence: TGTGCCAGCAGCTTAGGGCCGGAAAGCTCCTACAATGAGCAGTTCTTC.

This chain joins TRBV6-5 and TRBJ2-7, with TRBD2 as a possible D gene (6 bases). Germline CDR1 reads MNHEY; CDR2 reads SVGAGI. The CDR3 covers 14 residues. The V and J ends lost 5 bases and 1 base respectively, with 12 bases between them. The CDR3 loop is CASSRDFRSYEQYF. DNA for the CDR3: TGTGCCAGCAGTAGGGACTTTCGGTCCTACGAGCAGTACTTC.

CDR3 sequence reads: CSVVRTGGNTEAFF. The CDR3, as DNA: TGCAGCGTGGTAAGGACAGGGGGGAACACTGAAGCTTTCTTT. The chain has TRBV29-1 and TRBJ1-1; 10 bases map to TRBD1. This CDR3 has 14 residues. From germline, CDR1 is SQVTM and CDR2 ANQGSEA. V lost 6 bases, J lost 1 base, and 5 bases stayed unmatched. Together with reference TRBV29-1 and TRBJ1-1, the CDR3 gives the full variable domain: SAVISQKPSRDICQRGTSLTIQCQVDSQVTMMFWYRQQPGQSLTLIATANQGSEATYESGFVIDKFPISRPNLTFSTLTVSNMSPEDSSIYLCSVVRTGGNTEAFFGQGTRLTVV.

The CDR3 loop reads CASSLVGLAGTNEQFF. For the CDR3, the DNA is TGCGCCAGCAGCTTGGTAGGGCTAGCGGGAACCAATGAGCAGTTCTTC. The chain joins TRBV5-1 to TRBJ2-1; TRBD2 matches 9 bases. Germline values: CDR1 SGHRS, CDR2 YFSETQ. V lost 0 bases to trimming and J lost 6 bases; unmatched junction nucleotides: 7. The CDR3 covers 16 residues.